Listed here are 9 T cell receptor beta chains from one sample, sequenced in a study of cytomegalovirus exposure and HLA in healthy donors. PCR amplification relied on 60 Vbeta primers (plus 13 Jbeta primers). Profiling relied on immunoSEQ multiplex PCR, and the TCRdb table lists in-frame clones only, not all of them. The repertoire holds 150,000 or so clones, with over 65% as singletons. Material: PBMCs. The receptors come from a man in his forties or fifties in good health and CMV-seropositive.

The J gene is TRBJ1-2, the V gene TRBV7-9, with no clear D. Trimming removed 5 bases at V and 3 bases at J, with 7 bases between. The germline gives CDR1 SEHNR, CDR2 FQNEAQ (reference sequence). This CDR3 has 12 residues. As DNA, the CDR3 is TGTGCCAGCAGCAAATCGGACTATGGCTACACCTTC. It translates to CASSKSDYGYTF.

This rearrangement joins TRBV6-5 to TRBJ2-7; 7 positions agree with TRBD1. V shed 6 bases, J shed 0 bases, and the junction held 5 bases outside the gene matches. The CDR3 loop spans 14 amino acids. Germline lookup yields CDR1 MNHEY and CDR2 SVGAGI. CDR3 in amino acids: CASSRDRDSYEQYF. Here the CDR3 DNA reads TGTGCCAGCAGCCGGGACAGAGACTCCTACGAGCAGTACTTC.

The chain couples TRBV27 to TRBJ2-1; TRBD2 matches 8 bases. Germline V gene data show CDR1 as MNHEY and CDR2 as SMNVEV (reference sequence). There are 18 residues in the CDR3. Germline trimming cut 6 bases from V and 4 bases from J; bases unmatched to any gene: 17. CDR3 protein: CASSYSEPSGPKYNEQFF. In DNA, the CDR3 is TGTGCCAGCAGCTATTCCGAACCTAGCGGGCCAAAGTACAATGAGCAGTTCTTC.

The chain joins TRBV12-1 to TRBJ2-4; the D call TRBD1 from the table was never checked on the DNA. TRBV12-1 is recorded as a pseudogene. The CDR3 spans 15 residues. CDR3 nucleotides: TGTGCCAGCAGGCCGAATGGGACAGAAAAAAACATTCAGTACTTC. Its translation is CASRPNGTEKNIQYF.

This chain uses TRBV7-2 with TRBJ2-1; a possible D gene is TRBD1 (5 bases). CDR1 and CDR2 from the germline V gene are SGHTA and FQGNSA. The CDR3 has 13 amino acids. The V end lost 5 bases, the J end lost 4 bases, and 9 bases lay between the germline ends. CDR3 nucleotide sequence: TGTGCCAGCAGCCACAGGAGATACAATGAGCAGTTCTTC. It is translated as CASSHRRYNEQFF.

V gene TRBV18 combines with J gene TRBJ2-7, with a tentative D call TRBD2 (6 bases). Trimming shortened V by 1 base and J by 0 bases, and 13 bases separated the two germline ends. The CDR3 has 16 amino acids. CDR1 and CDR2 from the germline V gene are KGHSH and LQKENI. The CDR3 sequence is CASSPREDGSSYEQYF. The DNA for the CDR3 is TGTGCCAGCTCACCACGGGAAGACGGGAGCTCCTACGAGCAGTACTTC. Filled out from reference TRBV18 and TRBJ2-7, the complete variable domain reads NAGVMQNPRHLVRRRGQEARLRCSPMKGHSHVYWYRQLPEEGLKFMVYLQKENIIDESGMPKERFSAEFPKEGPSILRIQQVVRGDSAAYFCASSPREDGSSYEQYFGPGTRLTVT.

This rearrangement joins TRBV6-5 to TRBJ2-7, with D perhaps TRBD2 (5 bases). V shed 6 bases and J shed 3 bases, with 6 bases lying between them. From germline, CDR1 is MNHEY and CDR2 SVGAGI. The CDR3 totals 11 residues. Here the CDR3 DNA reads TGTGCCAGCAGGGGAGTCTACGAGCAGTACTTC. Translated: CASRGVYEQYF.

The rearrangement uses TRBV4-3 and TRBJ1-1; tentatively, D is TRBD1 (6 bases). The germline gives CDR1 LGHNA, CDR2 YSLEER. The CDR3 runs to 16 residues. The V gene lost 0 bases and the J gene lost 1 base, with 12 bases spanning the gap. The CDR3 loop reads CASSQEPQGQNTEAFF. The CDR3, as DNA: TGCGCCAGCAGCCAAGAACCACAGGGACAGAACACTGAAGCTTTCTTT.

This clone was seen a single time. The gene calls are TRBV4-3 and TRBJ2-7; 10 bases align to TRBD1. CDR1 LGHNA and CDR2 YSLEER come from the germline V gene. CDR3 length: 15 residues. V lost 2 bases and J lost 4; bases outside the gene matches: 5. The DNA for the CDR3 is TGCGCCAGCAGCCAAAGGACAGGGGGACGGTACGAGCAGTACTTC. It translates to CASSQRTGGRYEQYF.